These T cell receptor beta chains were read from a single sample in a study of graft-versus-host responses after intestinal transplantation. Generated by immunoSEQ multiplex PCR, the TCRdb table keeps only in-frame clones and is missing some. The sample yields 65,000 to 85,000 clones, around 86% seen once. These receptors lack a known antigen. Sample: unstimulated CD8+ T cells sorted from spleen or lymph node cells, taken before transplant. Receptor source: a human donor who was the organ donor for an intestinal transplant. Each CDR3 is given with its conserved first and last residue. The order of the fields is J gene, V gene, clone size, D gene, CDR3 DNA, CDR3 protein. The D gene is left open where the match is weak. The size field is filled for only some rows; it gives once, few, many or a size class.

>TRBJ1-6|TRBV6-1|once|NA
TGTGCCAGCTTGGCCCAGGCAGGGGACGCCTCACCCCTCCACTTT
CASLAQAGDASPLHF
>TRBJ2-7|TRBV7-6|NA|NA
TGTGCCAGCAGCTTAGAGGACCCCTACGAGCAGTACTTC
CASSLEDPYEQYF
>TRBJ1-1|TRBV28|NA|NA
TGTGCCAGCAGTTTTTCCATGAACACTGAAGCTTTCTTT
CASSFSMNTEAFF
>TRBJ2-1|TRBV19|NA|NA
TGTGCCAGTAGTATGAGTATGGAGCAGTTCTTC
CASSMSMEQFF
>TRBJ2-3|TRBV14|NA|NA
TGTGCCAGCAGCCAAATATACACAGATACGCAGTATTTT
CASSQIYTDTQYF
>TRBJ2-7|TRBV9|NA|TRBD1
TGTGCCAGCAGCGCCAAGACAGGGTGGGGCTACGAGCAGTACTTC
CASSAKTGWGYEQYF
>TRBJ1-4|TRBV5-6|NA|NA
TGTGCCAGCGGGAACAGACTTAATGAAAAACTGTTTTTT
CASGNRLNEKLFF
>TRBJ1-5|TRBV15|NA|NA
TGTGCCACCAGCAGAGATCTCGGGGGGGGACAGCCCCAGCATTTT
CATSRDLGGGQPQHF
>TRBJ1-6|TRBV4-1|NA|NA
TGCGCCAGCAGCCAAGAATTCGTGGCACCCCTCCACTTT
CASSQEFVAPLHF
>TRBJ2-7|TRBV19|few|TRBD1
TGTGCCAGTAGTATTTACAGGGGCTACGAGCAGTACTTC
CASSIYRGYEQYF
>TRBJ2-1|TRBV6-6|once|NA
TGTGCCAGCAGTTCTCGGGTCTCTAGCTCCTACAATGAGCAGTTCTTC
CASSSRVSSSYNEQFF
>TRBJ2-7|TRBV7-9|NA|NA
TGTGCCAGCAGCTCCTTTTCTGACGAGCAGTACTTC
CASSSFSDEQYF
>TRBJ1-1|TRBV10-1|NA|NA
TGCGCCAGCAGGGCGGACAGTAACACTGAAGCTTTCTTT
CASRADSNTEAFF
>TRBJ2-3|TRBV7-8|NA|NA
TGTGCCAGCAGCTTCGACGTTTTTTCGCAGTATTTT
CASSFDVFSQYF
>TRBJ1-2|TRBV7-3|NA|NA
TGTGCCAGCAGAAACCGGGGGCCCCCGAACTATGGCTACACCTTC
CASRNRGPPNYGYTF
>TRBJ2-7|TRBV30|NA|TRBD1
TGTGCCTGGAGGGAGGACAGGGAAGCCTACGAGCAGTACTTC
CAWREDREAYEQYF
>TRBJ2-1|TRBV13|NA|TRBD2
TGTGCCAGCAACATACCCCAAAGTAGCGGGGGGGCCGTTGAGCAGTTCTTC
CASNIPQSSGGAVEQFF